This T cell receptor (beta chain) appears in the sequencing data of a study of blood T cell repertoires in COVID-19. Across the study: Sources were T cells, B-cell-depleted T cells, or PBMCs; the material itself was cDNA or gDNA.

Trimming took 0 bases from V and 4 from J, leaving 10 bases between them. CDR3 length: 14 residues. The germline V gene has CDR1 SGHTA and CDR2 FQGNSA. In the authors' methods: Amplified reference gene primers provided the basis for estimating nucleated cell counts. Libraries were prepared by immunoSEQ multiplex PCR; TCRdb keeps only in-frame clonotypes and omits some of them. From that table come the V and J calls and clone size; the DNA was used to work out D and trimming. The data hold about 250,000 clones, with 65% to 85% observed a single time. Material: peripheral blood. The sequence was collected from a human donor in a cohort sampled during active COVID-19. This rearrangement joins TRBV7-2 to TRBJ2-7; D might be TRBD1 (5 bases). CDR3 amino acids: CASSLAGAVYEQYF. CDR3 in DNA: TGTGCCAGCAGCTTAGCAGGGGCAGTGTACGAGCAGTACTTC.